One sample yielded the 29 T cell receptor beta chains listed below, sequenced in a study of T cell responses to AZD1222 COVID-19 vaccine. Data came from immunoSEQ multiplex PCR; TCRdb stores just in-frame clones and leaves some out. The sample includes about 83,000 clones, more than 75% seen only once; the top ten take roughly 4.8%. The material was peripheral blood, obtained on day 0 of MenACWY control vaccination. The receptor set was obtained from an adult in good health.

This clone was counted a single time. The J gene is TRBJ2-1, the V gene TRBV6-6; 9 nucleotides line up with TRBD2. V lost 4 bases, J lost 10 bases, and 8 bases stayed unmatched. CDR1 MNHNY and CDR2 SVGAGI come from the germline V gene (reference sequence). There are 14 residues in the CDR3. The CDR3 nucleotides are TGTGCCAGCAGTTCCCCGGGACTAGCTAGGGAGCAGTTCTTC. This encodes CASSSPGLAREQFF.

The V and J genes are TRBV7-2 and TRBJ2-1; D might be TRBD1 or TRBD2, each matching 5 bases. The V end was cut by 8 bases, the J end by 5 bases, with 10 bases between. The germline V gene encodes CDR1 SGHTA and CDR2 FQGNSA. The CDR3 spans 12 residues. The CDR3 sequence: CASPGSDNEQFF. In nucleotides, the CDR3 is TGTGCCAGCCCAGGGAGCGACAATGAGCAGTTCTTC.

This clone was counted a single time. The gene calls are TRBV14 and TRBJ2-2, with D unclear. The CDR3 is made up of 16 amino acids. Germline V lookup: CDR1 SGHDN, CDR2 FVKESK. V shed 0 bases and J shed 0 bases, with 8 bases lying between them. The CDR3 region is CASSQELPTNTGELFF. Written as DNA, the CDR3 is TGTGCCAGCAGCCAAGAGCTCCCGACGAACACCGGGGAGCTGTTTTTT.

V usage is TRBV11-2 and J usage is TRBJ2-7; D remains unclear. Germline loops: CDR1 SGHAT, CDR2 FQNNGV. The CDR3 is 18 amino acids. V shed 0 bases and J shed 2 bases, with 20 bases lying between them. For the CDR3, the DNA is TGTGCCAGCAGCTTAGAGACCGTAATATTTCTTGGCCCCTACGAGCAGTACTTC. Its protein product is CASSLETVIFLGPYEQYF.

This chain joins TRBV3-1 (or the pseudogene TRBV3-2) and TRBJ2-7; possible D gene TRBD2, 5 bases. The CDR3 has 15 residues. Per germline, CDR1 LGHDT and CDR2 YNNKEL (reference sequence). Trimming cost V 0 bases and J 3 bases, with 12 bases left between them. CDR3 protein: CASSQEAVSNYEQYF. The CDR3 coding sequence is TGTGCCAGCAGCCAAGAAGCGGTCTCTAACTACGAGCAGTACTTC.

V and J are TRBV7-2 and TRBJ1-1, with a tentative D call TRBD1 (6 bases). The germline V and J ends were trimmed by 7 bases and 5 bases, with 17 bases remaining between them. Germline values: CDR1 SGHTA, CDR2 FQGNSA. The CDR3 runs to 14 residues. CDR3 DNA: TGTGCCAGCAACCCTACAGGGCCTCGTACTGAAGCTTTCTTT. Translating it yields CASNPTGPRTEAFF.

The gene calls are TRBV24-1 and TRBJ2-7, with 8 bases matching TRBD1. Germline-derived CDR1 and CDR2 are KGHDR and SFDVKD. The CDR3 covers 15 residues. V dropped 3 bases and J dropped 4; count of bases not matched to a gene: 7. CDR3 region: CATSDRTGGIYEQYF. CDR3 DNA sequence: TGTGCCACCAGTGATAGAACAGGGGGTATTTACGAGCAGTACTTC.

The chain carries TRBV5-1 and TRBJ2-1; 8 bases are a match to TRBD2. J lost 6 bases, V lost 3 bases, and 5 bases had no gene match. This CDR3 comprises 14 residues. The germline V gene encodes CDR1 SGHRS and CDR2 YFSETQ. CDR3 residues: CASSSGTRGNEQFF. The DNA of the CDR3 is TGCGCCAGCAGCTCCGGGACTAGAGGCAATGAGCAGTTCTTC.

DNA of the CDR3: TGTGCCAGCAGCGTAGAACCGGGGCTATGGGGTTCACCCCTCCACTTT. Protein: CASSVEPGLWGSPLHF. J is TRBJ1-6 and V is TRBV7-8; tentatively, D is TRBD1 (5 bases). CDR3 length: 16 amino acids. The V gene's germline CDR1 is SGHVS and CDR2 FQNEAQ. Trimming removed 5 bases from V and 9 bases from J, with 20 bases in between.

The chain recombines TRBV6-2 or TRBV6-3 with TRBJ2-4, with D perhaps matching TRBD1 (6 bases). The germline gives CDR1 MNHEY, CDR2 SVGEGT. The CDR3 runs to 16 residues. The V end lost 2 bases, the J end lost 7 bases, and 18 bases lay between the germline ends. For the CDR3, the DNA is TGTGCCAGCAGTTACGGCGAAACAGGGAACGGGAACATTCAGTACTTC. Amino acids: CASSYGETGNGNIQYF.

This CDR3 reads CASSPKDRLPYNEQFF. CDR3 nucleotide sequence: TGTGCCAGCAGCCCCAAGGACAGGTTACCTTACAATGAGCAGTTCTTC. The chain carries TRBV5-8 and TRBJ2-1; the match to TRBD1 covers 7 bases. The CDR3 covers 16 residues. J lost 4 bases, V lost 4 bases, and 11 bases had no gene match. CDR1 and CDR2 from the germline V gene are SGHTS and YDEGEE.

This clone appeared once. The chain carries TRBV25-1 and TRBJ1-1; weak D call: TRBD1 (5 bases). V lost 1 base to trimming and J lost 8 bases, with 11 bases between them. This CDR3 is built from 13 residues. CDR1 MGHDK and CDR2 SYGVNS come from the germline V gene. The CDR3 DNA sequence: TGTGCCAGCAGTGAATGGGCGGGGCAGGAAGCTTTCTTT. Its protein product is CASSEWAGQEAFF.

V is TRBV29-1 and J is TRBJ2-7; D might be TRBD2 (6 bases). The germline V and J ends were trimmed by 4 bases and 2 bases, with 6 bases remaining between them. The CDR3 loop spans 11 amino acids. CDR1 is SQVTM and CDR2 is ANQGSEA in the germline V gene. Here the CDR3 reads CSVGEAYEQYF. CDR3 nucleotide sequence: TGCAGCGTTGGGGAGGCCTACGAGCAGTACTTC.

The J gene is TRBJ1-5, the V gene TRBV7-8; D unresolved. With 8 bases removed from V and 0 bases from J, the gap between germline ends came to 14 bases. Germline assignment: CDR1 SGHVS and CDR2 FQNEAQ. The CDR3 has 15 amino acids. The CDR3 region is CASGSRRLSNQPQHF. DNA for the CDR3: TGTGCCAGCGGTTCGAGGCGCCTTAGCAATCAGCCCCAGCATTTT.

The chain recombines TRBV4-1 with TRBJ1-1; no clear D gene. The V gene's germline CDR1 is MGHRA and CDR2 YSYEKL. The CDR3 is 15 amino acids. Trimming pared 3 bases from V and 1 base from J, leaving 12 bases between. CDR3 bases: TGCGCCAGCAGCCATCTCGGGGTCCAGAACACTGAAGCTTTCTTT. Translating it yields CASSHLGVQNTEAFF.

This clone was seen just once. The rearrangement links TRBV28 to TRBJ2-7, with TRBD1 matching over 8 bases. V was pared by 5 bases and J by 3 bases, with 12 bases of the junction left unmatched. The length of the CDR3 is 16 residues. Per the germline V gene, CDR1 is MDHEN and CDR2 is SYDVKM. CDR3 bases: TGTGCCAGCAGTATCGCGACAGGGGCCCCCGGCTACGAGCAGTACTTC. Its translation: CASSIATGAPGYEQYF.

This clone has more than one count but fewer than ten. The J gene is TRBJ2-1, the V gene TRBV6-2 or TRBV6-3; 11 bases are shared with TRBD2. CDR1 and CDR2 (germline): MNHEY, SVGEGT. V was pared by 5 bases and J by 7 bases, with 10 bases of the junction left unmatched. CDR3 length: 16 residues. The CDR3 region has the DNA TGTGCCAGCAGTCTACTCCCGGGACTAGCGGATAATGAGCAGTTCTTC. Its protein product is CASSLLPGLADNEQFF.

The rearrangement joins TRBV6-2 or TRBV6-3 to TRBJ1-4; D is uncertain. Germline V lookup: CDR1 MNHEY, CDR2 SVGEGT. Trimming removed 5 bases at V and 7 bases at J, with 14 bases between. CDR3 length: 14 amino acids. The DNA of the CDR3 is TGTGCCAGCAGTCCGGGAGTGCTGGGTGAAAAACTGTTTTTT. As protein: CASSPGVLGEKLFF.

This sequence joins TRBV7-6 and TRBJ1-1; perhaps TRBD1 as D (6 bases). This CDR3 has 15 residues. CDR1 SGHVS and CDR2 FNYEAQ come from the germline V gene. V lost 2 bases, J lost 0 bases, and 10 bases lay in between. The CDR3 region has the DNA TGTGCCAGCAGCTTAATTGGGGGCTTGAACACTGAAGCTTTCTTT. As protein: CASSLIGGLNTEAFF. Full variable domain (rest looked up from reference TRBV7-6 and TRBJ1-1): GAGVSQSPRYKVTKRGQDVALRCDPISGHVSLYWYRQALGQGPEFLTYFNYEAQQDKSGLPNDRFSAERPEGSISTLTIQRTEQRDSAMYRCASSLIGGLNTEAFFGQGTRLTVV.

V gene TRBV24-1 combines with J gene TRBJ2-1; tentative D call: TRBD1 (6 bases). CDR1 and CDR2 from the germline V gene are KGHDR and SFDVKD. Trimming stripped 5 bases from V and 9 bases from J, with 19 bases between. The CDR3 spans 15 residues. The CDR3 protein is CATSVQGTQGGEQFF. The CDR3 nucleotides read TGTGCCACCAGTGTACAGGGCACGCAAGGGGGTGAGCAGTTCTTC.

This clone is categorized as medium-sized (0.01 to 0.1%). The genes are TRBV5-6 and TRBJ1-2; D is perhaps TRBD1 (5 bases). Trimming took off 0 bases at V and 8 bases at J, with 23 bases between the two ends. Germline-derived CDR1 and CDR2 are SGHDT and YYEEEE. CDR3 size: 17 residues. The CDR3 coding sequence is TGTGCCAGCAGCTTGGTGGGGGGACCGGGACGGACCCTAGGCTACACCTTC. It codes for CASSLVGGPGRTLGYTF. Based on the CDR3 plus reference TRBV5-6 and TRBJ1-2, the full variable domain is DAGVTQSPTHLIKTRGQQVTLRCSPKSGHDTVSWYQQALGQGPQFIFQYYEEEERQRGNFPDRFSGHQFPNYSSELNVNALLLGDSALYLCASSLVGGPGRTLGYTFGSGTRLTVV.

The gene calls are TRBV5-8 and TRBJ2-3; D gene ambiguous. V was clipped by 5 bases and J by 2 bases, with 21 bases between them. This CDR3 region has 17 residues. Per the germline V gene, CDR1 is SGHTS and CDR2 is YDEGEE. Written as DNA, the CDR3 is TGTGCCAGCAGATTTAACTCCCGCGCTCTACTCACAGATACGCAGTATTTT. It yields the protein CASRFNSRALLTDTQYF.

This clone was recorded a few times. V usage is TRBV18 and J usage is TRBJ1-5; the D gene is possibly TRBD1 (5 bases). Germline lookup yields CDR1 KGHSH and CDR2 LQKENI. V dropped 2 bases and J dropped 4 bases, with 12 bases sitting between them. The CDR3 covers 15 residues. CDR3 sequence (DNA): TGTGCCAGCTCACCATCTATTGGGGGGAATCAGCCCCAGCATTTT. Amino acid sequence: CASSPSIGGNQPQHF.

The rearrangement links TRBV7-2 to TRBJ2-3, with D perhaps matching TRBD2 (6 bases). The CDR3 loop spans 15 amino acids. Trimming shortened V by 3 bases and J by 3 bases, and 13 bases separated the two germline ends. Germline values: CDR1 SGHTA, CDR2 FQGNSA. The CDR3 coding sequence is TGTGCCAGCAGCTTCCCCGGGGGTCGGACAGATACGCAGTATTTT. Its protein is CASSFPGGRTDTQYF.

V usage is TRBV12-3 or TRBV12-4 and J usage is TRBJ2-6; D remains unclear. V lost 2 bases and J 1 base, leaving 0 bases between the germline ends. The CDR3 is 13 amino acids. Here the CDR3 reads CASSLSGANVLTF. CDR3 DNA sequence: TGTGCCAGCAGTTTATCTGGGGCCAACGTCCTGACTTTC.

The chain couples TRBV7-9 to TRBJ2-7; D is possibly TRBD1 (6 bases). There are 13 residues in the CDR3. Germline V gene data show CDR1 as SEHNR and CDR2 as FQNEAQ (reference sequence). Trimming left V 5 bases short and J 7 bases short, with 15 bases between. Written as DNA, the CDR3 is TGTGCCAGCAGCATTCGTGGGGGCGGTGAGCAGTACTTC. Protein: CASSIRGGGEQYF.

The genes are TRBV19 and TRBJ2-2; TRBD1 matches 7 bases. Germline values: CDR1 LNHDA, CDR2 SQIVND (reference sequence). The V and J ends lost 9 bases and 10 bases, in that order; junction bases with no gene match: 11. The CDR3 consists of 13 residues. DNA for the CDR3: TGTGCCAGGAGCGACAGGGAGAGTGTGGAGCTGTTTTTT. Amino acids: CARSDRESVELFF. Looking up the rest from reference TRBV19 and TRBJ2-2 gives the full variable domain: DGGITQSPKYLFRKEGQNVTLSCEQNLNHDAMYWYRQDPGQGLRLIYYSQIVNDFQKGDIAEGYSVSREKKESFPLTVTSAQKNPTAFYLCARSDRESVELFFGEGSRLTVL.

CDR3 residues: CASSDYNEQFF. CDR3 DNA: TGCGCCAGCAGCGACTACAATGAGCAGTTCTTC. The genes are TRBV10-1 and TRBJ2-1; D is undetermined. CDR1 and CDR2 (germline): WNHNN, SYGVQD (reference sequence). Trimming cost V 6 bases and J 3 bases, with 3 bases left between them. The CDR3 sequence is 11 residues long.

The J gene is TRBJ1-4, the V gene TRBV5-4, with unresolved D. From germline, CDR1 is SGHNT and CDR2 YYREEE (reference sequence). The CDR3 runs 15 residues. The V end was cut by 4 bases, the J end by 4 bases, with 14 bases between. CDR3 DNA sequence: TGTGCCAGCAGCCCCTCTCGTGCACGTAATGAAAAACTGTTTTTT. Amino acids: CASSPSRARNEKLFF.